This section outlines one T cell receptor (beta chain) sequence together with its context. Antigen specificity is unknown. MiXCR was run by TCRdb on the 5' RACE reads, yielding one entry per CDR3 protein. The sample carries about 76,000 distinct CDR3 sequences, roughly 16% recorded once. This sample was taken from a study of early T cells in non-severe SARS-CoV-2 infection. The ends were cut back, 4 bases at V and 2 bases at J, with 13 bases in the middle. The CDR3 extends over 15 amino acids. Germline lookup yields CDR1 SGHRS and CDR2 YFSETQ. Findings and caveats of the study: Matching against VDJdb likely underestimated virus-specific expansions, favoring anti-spike CD8.

The sequenced sample was whole blood. This receptor was identified in an adult who was a healthcare worker with PCR-confirmed SARS-CoV-2 infection or an uninfected control (not recorded which). The chain links TRBV5-1 to TRBJ1-5; D not certain. The CDR3 coding sequence is TGCGCCAGCAGCCTGACGGCGGGTGGCAATCAGCCCCAGCATTTT. It translates to CASSLTAGGNQPQHF.